The 20 T cell receptor beta chains below come from one sample, sequenced in a study of early T cells in non-severe SARS-CoV-2 infection. MiXCR, run by TCRdb on the 5' RACE reads, gives a single entry per CDR3 protein. The sample contains under 70,000 distinct CDR3 sequences, approximately 5.9% of which appear only once. This sample comprised whole blood, obtained at baseline. The receptor source for this set is an adult who was a healthcare worker with PCR-confirmed SARS-CoV-2 infection or an uninfected control (not recorded which).

V and J are TRBV6-1 and TRBJ2-5, with TRBD2 identical over 10 bases. V shed 7 bases and J 4 bases; nucleotides not matched to a gene: 12. Germline V CDR1 and CDR2: MNHNS, SASEGT. The CDR3 consists of 16 residues. The CDR3 region has the DNA TGTGCCAGCAATCATCCTAGCGGGAGAACGGGAGAGACCCAGTACTTC. Translation gives CASNHPSGRTGETQYF.

The chain joins TRBV7-9 to TRBJ1-6; TRBD1 agrees at 7 bases. V was clipped by 10 bases and J by 5 bases; unmatched bases: 8. Germline CDR1 SEHNR, CDR2 FQNEAQ (reference sequence). The CDR3 runs 14 residues. In DNA form, the CDR3 reads TGTGCCACCCGGGACAGCTCGAATAATTCACCCCTCCACTTT. This encodes CATRDSSNNSPLHF.

This clonotype was counted at least ten times. The CDR3 nucleotides read TGTGCCAGCAGCTTTCGCTCAACACAGGGCTCTTCACCCCTCCACTTT. As protein: CASSFRSTQGSSPLHF. This rearrangement joins TRBV11-2 to TRBJ1-6; a weak D match, TRBD1 (6 bases). The CDR3 totals 16 residues. Germline CDR1 and CDR2: SGHAT and FQNNGV. Trimming took 3 bases from V and 9 from J, leaving 18 bases between them.

This clonotype appeared many times. The chain has TRBV7-6 and TRBJ1-1; 7 bases align to TRBD1. The CDR3 extends over 14 amino acids. Germline trimming cut 3 bases from V and 4 bases from J; bases unmatched to any gene: 5. Germline lookup yields CDR1 SGHVS and CDR2 FNYEAQ. The CDR3 spells CASSFGQDSTEAFF. The CDR3 nucleotides read TGTGCCAGCAGCTTTGGACAGGACAGCACTGAAGCTTTCTTT.

In this sample, this clonotype turned up many times. The V gene is TRBV7-2, the J gene TRBJ2-1, with TRBD2 matching over 14 bases. The CDR3 extends over 15 amino acids. Unmatched junction bases numbered 5, after V lost 6 bases and J lost 7 bases. Germline V gives CDR1 SGHTA, CDR2 FQGNSA. Written as DNA, the CDR3 is TGTGCCAGCAGAGGACTAGCGGGAGGCGTGAATGAGCAGTTCTTC. Residues: CASRGLAGGVNEQFF.

This clonotype was counted a few times. This rearrangement joins TRBV7-9 to TRBJ2-3; D perhaps matches TRBD1 (7 bases). CDR1 is SEHNR, CDR2 FQNEAQ, per germline (reference sequence). Trimming pared 5 bases from V and 4 bases from J, leaving 16 bases between. This CDR3 has 15 residues. CDR3 sequence: CASSRQGGSADTQYF. CDR3 DNA sequence: TGTGCCAGCAGCCGCCAGGGGGGTAGCGCAGATACGCAGTATTTT.

The rearrangement uses TRBV5-1 and TRBJ2-3, with D possibly matching TRBD2 (6 bases). Trimming took off 4 bases at V and 3 bases at J, with 18 bases between the two ends. The CDR3 length is 16 residues. The germline gives CDR1 SGHRS, CDR2 YFSETQ. In DNA form, the CDR3 reads TGCGCCAGCAGCCCCGGTTTGGTAGCGGCAACAGATACGCAGTATTTT. Residues: CASSPGLVAATDTQYF.

This clonotype was detected ten times or more. CDR3 DNA sequence: TGTGCCAGCAGTTCCACTCGGGACAGGGTAGGAGATACGCAGTATTTT. Amino acid sequence: CASSSTRDRVGDTQYF. The V and J genes are TRBV7-2 and TRBJ2-3, with TRBD1 identical over 9 bases. V lost 6 bases to trimming and J lost 5 bases; unmatched junction nucleotides: 12. Germline CDR1 reads SGHTA; CDR2 reads FQGNSA. This CDR3 region has 16 residues.

Many counts were recorded for this clonotype. The V and J genes are TRBV6-5 and TRBJ2-7; D remains ambiguous. Germline V gene data show CDR1 as MNHEY and CDR2 as SVGAGI. The CDR3 extends over 13 amino acids. The V gene lost 0 bases and the J gene lost 2 bases, with 5 bases spanning the gap. The CDR3 nucleotides read TGTGCCAGCAGTTACTCCGGACCCTACGAGCAGTACTTC. This gives the protein CASSYSGPYEQYF.

At least ten counts were recorded for this clonotype. The V gene is TRBV20-1, the J gene TRBJ2-1; TRBD2 matches 14 bases. Losses at the gene ends were 3 bases for V and 9 bases for J; bases not matched to a gene: 7. CDR1 and CDR2 from the germline V gene are DFQATT and SNEGSKA (reference sequence). The CDR3 spans 15 residues. The CDR3 region is CSASGTSGSFGEQFF. The CDR3 region has the DNA TGCAGTGCTAGTGGGACTAGCGGGAGCTTTGGTGAGCAGTTCTTC.

This clonotype was seen at least ten times. V usage is TRBV20-1 and J usage is TRBJ2-3; no clear D gene. Germline V lookup: CDR1 DFQATT, CDR2 SNEGSKA (reference sequence). CDR3 length equals 12 residues. Between the trimmed V and J ends, which lost 6 bases and 0 bases, there was a span of 7 bases. The CDR3 DNA follows: TGCAGTGCGGGGTCTAGCACAGATACGCAGTATTTT. Amino acid sequence: CSAGSSTDTQYF.

This clonotype was observed a handful of times. The rearrangement joins TRBV7-2 to TRBJ2-7; no firm D call. The CDR3 loop spans 12 amino acids. Trimming took 5 bases from V and 4 from J, leaving 9 bases between them. In germline, CDR1 is SGHTA, CDR2 FQGNSA. CDR3 DNA: TGTGCCAGCAGCGTGGACCCTTACGAGCAGTACTTC. This codes for CASSVDPYEQYF.

This clonotype was found many times. The genes are TRBV12-3 or TRBV12-4 and TRBJ1-4; 8 positions match TRBD1. CDR3 length equals 14 residues. V gave up 7 bases and J gave up 8 bases; unmatched junction bases: 9. The CDR3 spells CASTETGVGEKLFF. In DNA form, the CDR3 reads TGTGCCAGCACCGAGACAGGGGTCGGGGAAAAACTGTTTTTT.

The table lists this clonotype with many counts. The chain recombines TRBV27 with TRBJ2-7; perhaps TRBD1 as D (5 bases). This CDR3 comprises 15 residues. Germline loops: CDR1 MNHEY, CDR2 SMNVEV (reference sequence). V lost 5 bases and J lost 3, with 17 bases in between. The CDR3 reads CASSGIGDRHYEQYF. CDR3 nucleotide sequence: TGTGCCAGCAGTGGGATAGGCGACAGACACTACGAGCAGTACTTC.

In its sample, this clonotype was seen many times. V is TRBV5-8 and J is TRBJ2-7, with TRBD1 as a possible D gene (6 bases). In germline, CDR1 is SGHTS, CDR2 YDEGEE. Trimming stripped 4 bases from V and 0 bases from J, with 17 bases between. The CDR3 is 16 amino acids. The CDR3 nucleotides are TGTGCCAGCAGCCAACTTAAACAGGGAAGCTCCTACGAGCAGTACTTC. Amino acids: CASSQLKQGSSYEQYF. The whole variable domain, remainder taken from reference TRBV5-8 and TRBJ2-7, is EAGVTQSPTHLIKTRGQQATLRCSPISGHTSVYWYQQALGLGLQFLLWYDEGEERNRGNFPPRFSGRQFPNYSSELNVNALELEDSALYLCASSQLKQGSSYEQYFGPGTRLTVT.

A word on this clonotype: A junction end diverges from the germline sequence, so it may reflect a read error. This sequence joins TRBV2 and TRBJ2-5, with 13 bases aligning to TRBD2. The CDR3 is made up of 13 amino acids. In germline, CDR1 is SNHLY, CDR2 FYNNEI. CDR3 protein: CASSEAGTSGKNF. The DNA for the CDR3 is TGTGCCAGCAGTGAAGCGGGGACTAGCGGGAAGAACTTC.

This clonotype was seen repeatedly, ten times or more. The CDR3 spells CSVEIPEQGNTDTQYF. The CDR3 DNA follows: TGCAGCGTTGAAATACCCGAACAGGGAAACACAGATACGCAGTATTTT. J is TRBJ2-3 and V is TRBV29-1; weak D call: TRBD1 (6 bases). The CDR3 is 16 residues long. From germline, CDR1 is SQVTM and CDR2 ANQGSEA. V lost 2 bases, J lost 2 bases, and 17 bases lay in between.

This clonotype was detected only a few times. The V call is TRBV11-3, the J call TRBJ1-1; 8 bases fit TRBD1. This CDR3 is 14 amino acids long. The V gene's germline CDR1 is SGHNT and CDR2 YENEEA. J gave up 1 base and V 4 bases, and 2 bases lay outside the gene matches. Written as DNA, the CDR3 is TGTGCCAGCAGCTCAGGGGGCCCGAACACTGAAGCTTTCTTT. It codes for CASSSGGPNTEAFF.

This clonotype was detected a few times. The chain links TRBV28 to TRBJ2-1; 11 positions agree with TRBD2. With V trimmed by 6 bases and J by 7 bases, 8 bases remained unmatched. The CDR3 sequence is 15 residues long. Germline values: CDR1 MDHEN, CDR2 SYDVKM. The CDR3 nucleotides are TGTGCCAGCAGAGATAGCGGGAGGGCCGCGAATGAGCAGTTCTTC. Translated, it gives CASRDSGRAANEQFF.

The table lists this clonotype with a few counts. The V and J genes are TRBV6-5 and TRBJ1-4; 7 bases are shared with TRBD1. The V gene end was trimmed by 5 bases and the J gene end by 6 bases; junction bases not matched to a gene: 9. Germline V gene data show CDR1 as MNHEY and CDR2 as SVGAGI. The CDR3 is 15 amino acids. CDR3 loop: CASSRTGAGDEKLFF. CDR3 DNA: TGTGCCAGCAGTAGGACAGGCGCCGGGGATGAAAAACTGTTTTTT.